This T cell receptor (beta chain) was identified during a study of identical twins. The CDR3 has 16 residues. Per the germline V gene, CDR1 is WNHNN and CDR2 is SYGVQD (reference sequence). V gave up 3 bases and J gave up 1 base, with 15 bases separating them. A few counts support this clonotype. Its specificity is unknown. One entry per CDR3 protein, called by TCRdb with MiXCR from the 5' RACE reads. There are hundreds of thousands of distinct CDR3 sequences in the sample; under 8.5% occur only once, and about 1.6% lies in the top ten. General observations from the study: Out-of-frame alpha sequences common to twins exhibited an excess of low generation probability.

Another study also made use of these data, one on yellow fever vaccine responses in identical twins.

The clonotype was recovered from a woman under 30 in good health. The gene calls are TRBV10-1 and TRBJ2-5; D is perhaps TRBD1 (6 bases). What was sequenced was PBMCs. This chain's CDR3 is CASSEEKGTIQETQYF. The CDR3 nucleotides are TGCGCCAGCAGTGAAGAGAAAGGGACAATCCAAGAGACCCAGTACTTC.